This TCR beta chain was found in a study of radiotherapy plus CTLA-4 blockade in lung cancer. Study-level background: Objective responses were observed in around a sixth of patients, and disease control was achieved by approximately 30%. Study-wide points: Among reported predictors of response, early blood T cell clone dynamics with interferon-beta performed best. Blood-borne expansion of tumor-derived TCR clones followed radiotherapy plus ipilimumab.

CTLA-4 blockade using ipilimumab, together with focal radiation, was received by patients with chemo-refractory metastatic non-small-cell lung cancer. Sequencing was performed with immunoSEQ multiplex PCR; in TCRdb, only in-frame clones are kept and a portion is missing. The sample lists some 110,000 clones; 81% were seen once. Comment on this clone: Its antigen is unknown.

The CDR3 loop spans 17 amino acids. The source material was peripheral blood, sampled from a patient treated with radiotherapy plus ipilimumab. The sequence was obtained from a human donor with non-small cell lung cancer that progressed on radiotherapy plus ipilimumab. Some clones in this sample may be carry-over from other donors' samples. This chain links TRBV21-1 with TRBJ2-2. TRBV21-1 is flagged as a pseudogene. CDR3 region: CASSNSLRGGSSGELFF. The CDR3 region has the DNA TGTGCCAGCAGCAATTCATTGAGGGGTGGCAGCTCCGGGGAGCTGTTTTTT.